This entry lists 14 T cell receptor beta chains sequenced from one sample in a study of neoadjuvant anti-PD-1 for oral cavity cancer. The repertoire was sequenced with immunoSEQ multiplex PCR; TCRdb's copy has only in-frame clones and lacks some. Of over 11,000 clones listed, 74% were seen once; the top ten hold over 2%. As to time point: after neoadjuvant nivolumab, at surgical resection. Sample: PBMCs, taken after nivolumab (anti-PD-1) treatment. These receptors came from a person aged 35-80 years with oral cavity squamous cell carcinoma.

V and J are TRBV5-1 and TRBJ1-1; the D gene is possibly TRBD1 (5 bases). V was pared by 4 bases and J by 0 bases, with 16 bases between. The CDR3 covers 16 residues. CDR1 and CDR2 from the germline V gene are SGHRS and YFSETQ. The CDR3 sequence: CASSPGGGDMNTEAFF. As DNA, the CDR3 is TGCGCCAGCAGCCCGGGCGGGGGGGATATGAACACTGAAGCTTTCTTT.

This chain connects TRBV2 to TRBJ2-7, with 9 positions matching TRBD1. V shed 1 base and J 1 base; nucleotides not matched to a gene: 5. The CDR3 is made up of 16 amino acids. CDR1 SNHLY and CDR2 FYNNEI come from the germline V gene. The CDR3 region has the DNA TGTGCCAGCAGTGAAGGGCCGGGACAGGGATCCTACGAGCAGTACTTC. It specifies CASSEGPGQGSYEQYF.

The gene calls are TRBV5-8 and TRBJ2-1; the D gene could be TRBD1 or TRBD2 (5 bases each). CDR1 and CDR2 (germline): SGHTS, YDEGEE. Deletions cut 0 bases from V and 5 bases from J, with 15 bases between. The CDR3 covers 16 residues. In nucleotides, the CDR3 is TGTGCCAGCAGCTTGGGTTTCAGGGAGTTTAACAATGAGCAGTTCTTC. It specifies CASSLGFREFNNEQFF.

This sequence joins TRBV5-1 and TRBJ1-6; D unclear. The V and J ends lost 0 bases and 0 bases respectively, with 16 bases between them. The V gene's germline CDR1 is SGHRS and CDR2 YFSETQ. This CDR3 is built from 19 residues. DNA of the CDR3: TGCGCCAGCAGCTTGGTATCGGAACGACGCAGCTCCTATAATTCACCCCTCCACTTT. It encodes CASSLVSERRSSYNSPLHF.

CDR3 sequence (DNA): TGTGCCAGCAGTGCCAGGACAGGGGGTGAGACCCAGTACTTC. Translating it yields CASSARTGGETQYF. The J gene is TRBJ2-5, the V gene TRBV6-1; 10 positions agree with TRBD1. The V gene end was trimmed by 4 bases and the J gene end by 5 bases; junction bases not matched to a gene: 4. Germline assignment: CDR1 MNHNS and CDR2 SASEGT. CDR3 length: 14 residues.

The V and J genes are TRBV9 and TRBJ2-3; 10 nucleotides align to TRBD1. The CDR3 is 15 residues long. Trimming removed 6 bases from V and 4 bases from J; junction bases left unmatched: 8. Germline loops: CDR1 SGDLS, CDR2 YYNGEE. In DNA, the CDR3 is TGTGCCAGCACCTGGGGACAGGGGCAGGCAGATACGCAGTATTTT. Protein sequence: CASTWGQGQADTQYF. Together with reference TRBV9 and TRBJ2-3, the CDR3 gives the full variable domain: DSGVTQTPKHLITATGQRVTLRCSPRSGDLSVYWYQQSLDQGLQFLIQYYNGEERAKGNILERFSAQQFPDLHSELNLSSLELGDSALYFCASTWGQGQADTQYFGPGTRLTVL.

The count of this clone is one. The rearrangement uses TRBV19 and TRBJ1-5; TRBD1 is a possible D gene (6 bases). This CDR3 comprises 16 residues. Per the germline V gene, CDR1 is LNHDA and CDR2 is SQIVND (reference sequence). V lost 3 bases and J lost 3, with 15 bases in between. In nucleotides, the CDR3 is TGTGCCAGTAGTATTAACCTGAGGGGGTACAATCAGCCCCAGCATTTT. Translated: CASSINLRGYNQPQHF.

This clone was detected a few times. CDR3 region: CASSLSPSSLYTF. As DNA, the CDR3 is TGCGCCAGCAGCTTGTCCCCCTCATCTCTCTACACCTTC. The chain is built from TRBV5-1 and TRBJ1-2; D unclear. V lost 1 base and J lost 10, with 14 bases in between. CDR1 SGHRS and CDR2 YFSETQ come from the germline V gene. The CDR3 is 13 residues long.

This clone is a singleton in its sample. J is TRBJ2-3 and V is TRBV7-3, with D perhaps matching TRBD1 or TRBD2 (6 bases each). This CDR3 has 14 amino acids. CDR1 and CDR2 from the germline V gene are SGHTA and FQGTGA. V lost 6 bases and J lost 4, with 14 bases in between. The CDR3 DNA is TGTGCCAGCAGTTTTACCGGGGGCTCAGATACGCAGTATTTT. Translating gives CASSFTGGSDTQYF.

The chain links TRBV2 to TRBJ1-4; TRBD1 matches 10 bases. Germline V gene lookup returns CDR1 SNHLY and CDR2 FYNNEI. The CDR3 is 14 residues long. V lost 6 bases, J lost 8 bases, and 6 bases stayed unmatched. CDR3 bases: TGTGCCAGCAGGGACAGGGACAGGGGCGAAAAACTGTTTTTT. Its translation is CASRDRDRGEKLFF. The entire variable domain, with the rest obtained from reference TRBV2 and TRBJ1-4, is as follows: EPEVTQTPSHQVTQMGQEVILRCVPISNHLYFYWYRQILGQKVEFLVSFYNNEISEKSEIFDDQFSVERPDGSNFTLKIRSTKLEDSAMYFCASRDRDRGEKLFFGSGTQLSVL.

The V gene is TRBV1, the J gene TRBJ1-4. TRBV1 is noted as a pseudogene. The CDR3 contains 18 residues. The CDR3 coding sequence is TGCACCAGCAGCCAAGAGGAGGGTTCGCCCACCTTTAATGAAAAACTGTTTTTT. Its protein product is CTSSQEEGSPTFNEKLFF.

The rearrangement links TRBV19 to TRBJ2-7; TRBD1 aligns across 8 bases. CDR1 is LNHDA, CDR2 SQIVND, per germline (reference sequence). This CDR3 has 14 residues. The J segment lost 3 bases and the V segment lost 8 bases, leaving 9 bases of the junction unmatched. The CDR3 region is CASSSRTGNYEQYF. The CDR3 DNA reads TGTGCCAGTTCCTCGAGGACAGGGAACTACGAGCAGTACTTC.

There are a few counts of this clone. CDR3 sequence: CASSESGEEQYF. CDR3 in DNA: TGTGCCAGCAGTGAATCGGGGGAAGAGCAGTACTTC. The V gene is TRBV25-1, the J gene TRBJ2-7, with D maybe TRBD2 (6 bases). The V gene lost 1 base and the J gene lost 7 bases, with 8 bases spanning the gap. Germline values: CDR1 MGHDK, CDR2 SYGVNS. The CDR3 is 12 amino acids.

The rearrangement joins TRBV12-5 to TRBJ2-3, with D perhaps matching TRBD1 or TRBD2 (5 bases each). Per the germline V gene, CDR1 is LGHNT and CDR2 is FRNRAP. Trimming stripped 5 bases from V and 5 bases from J, with 17 bases between. The CDR3 length is 15 residues. CDR3 in amino acids: CASGTAEGRVDTQYF. CDR3 coding DNA: TGTGCTAGTGGTACGGCCGAGGGGCGAGTAGATACGCAGTATTTT.